A single T cell receptor beta chain is shown here with its context. Only in-frame clones appear in the TCRdb table, and some are missing; sequencing was by immunoSEQ multiplex PCR. The sample yields 50,000 or so clones, approximately 80% seen once. This record comes from a study of PD-L1 blockade in urothelial cancer. Whole-study context: At 3 weeks after treatment start (second dose) and again at 6 weeks, blood was analyzed.

The CDR3 runs 15 residues. V lost 9 bases to trimming and J lost 1 base, with 15 bases between them. Germline V gene lookup returns CDR1 MNHNS and CDR2 SASEGT. This receptor was identified in a man between 65 and 79 years old with urothelial cancer. The sample in question was PBMCs, obtained around atezolizumab (anti-PD-L1) treatment. This sequence joins TRBV6-1 and TRBJ2-2, with D maybe TRBD1 (6 bases). CDR3 sequence: CASRRLTGNTGELFF. The DNA of the CDR3 is TGTGCCAGTAGACGTTTGACAGGGAACACCGGGGAGCTGTTTTTT.